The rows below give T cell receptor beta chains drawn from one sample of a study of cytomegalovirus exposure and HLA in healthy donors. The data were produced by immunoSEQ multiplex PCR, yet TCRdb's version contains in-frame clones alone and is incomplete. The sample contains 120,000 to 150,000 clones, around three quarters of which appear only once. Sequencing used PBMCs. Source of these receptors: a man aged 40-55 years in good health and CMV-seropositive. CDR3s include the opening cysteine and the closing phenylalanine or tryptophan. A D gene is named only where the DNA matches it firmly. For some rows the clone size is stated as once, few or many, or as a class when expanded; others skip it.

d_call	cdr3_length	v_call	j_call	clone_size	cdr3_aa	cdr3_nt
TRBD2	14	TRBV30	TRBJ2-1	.	CAWGLAGAYNEQFF	TGTGCCTGGGGGCTAGCGGGAGCCTACAATGAGCAGTTCTTC
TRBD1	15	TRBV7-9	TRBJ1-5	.	CASSLGRGQAQPQHF	TGTGCCAGCAGCTTAGGGAGGGGGCAGGCTCAGCCCCAGCATTTT
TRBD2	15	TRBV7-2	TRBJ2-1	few	CASSSLAGVGNEQFF	TGTGCCAGCAGCTCTTTAGCGGGAGTCGGCAATGAGCAGTTCTTC
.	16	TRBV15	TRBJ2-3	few	CATSRDAQRRGDTQYF	TGTGCCACCAGCAGAGATGCGCAGCGGAGAGGCGATACGCAGTATTTT
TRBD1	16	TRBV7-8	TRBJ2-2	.	CASSPRTGIDTGELFF	TGTGCCAGCAGCCCCAGGACAGGGATCGACACCGGGGAGCTGTTTTTT
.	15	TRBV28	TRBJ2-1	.	CASGPVEGAAREQFF	TGTGCCAGCGGCCCTGTGGAGGGGGCTGCGCGAGAGCAGTTCTTC
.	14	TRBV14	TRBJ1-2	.	CASSQDTGSYGYTF	TGTGCCAGCAGCCAAGACACAGGTTCCTATGGCTACACCTTC
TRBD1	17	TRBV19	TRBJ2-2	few	CASSIGGQGAITGELFF	TGTGCCAGTAGTATAGGGGGACAGGGGGCTATCACCGGGGAGCTGTTTTTT
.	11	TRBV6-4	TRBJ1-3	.	CAPTRANTIYF	TGTGCCCCGACTAGGGCCAACACCATATATTTT
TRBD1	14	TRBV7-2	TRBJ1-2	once	CASSLAQGAGGYTF	TGTGCCAGCAGCTTAGCGCAGGGGGCAGGCGGCTACACCTTC
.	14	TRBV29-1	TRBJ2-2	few	CSVQGSTGGGELFF	TGCAGCGTTCAGGGGAGTACGGGAGGCGGGGAGCTGTTTTTT
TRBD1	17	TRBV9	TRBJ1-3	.	CASSVGDSASSGNTIYF	TGTGCCAGCAGCGTCGGGGACAGCGCTAGCTCTGGAAACACCATATATTTT
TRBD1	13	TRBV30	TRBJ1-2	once	CAWSVKGGQMKTF	TGTGCCTGGAGTGTAAAGGGGGGACAGATGAAGACCTTC
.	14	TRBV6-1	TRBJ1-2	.	CASTRRGGGVGYTF	TGTGCCAGCACCAGAAGGGGAGGGGGGGTTGGCTACACCTTC
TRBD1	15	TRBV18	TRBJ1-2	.	CASSPSVGTGVGYTF	TGTGCCAGCTCGCCCTCCGTCGGGACAGGGGTTGGCTACACCTTC
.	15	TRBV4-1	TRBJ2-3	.	CASSQDGTSGDTQYF	TGCGCCAGCAGCCAAGATGGGACAAGTGGTGATACGCAGTATTTT
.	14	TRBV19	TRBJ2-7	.	CASSIEAGIYEQYF	TGTGCCAGTAGTATAGAGGCTGGTATCTACGAGCAGTACTTC
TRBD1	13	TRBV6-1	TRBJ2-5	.	CASNRDSQETQYF	TGTGCCAGTAACCGGGACAGCCAAGAGACCCAGTACTTC
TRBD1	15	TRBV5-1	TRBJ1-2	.	CASSFQGEGQGGYTF	TGCGCCAGCAGCTTTCAAGGGGAGGGACAGGGTGGCTACACCTTC
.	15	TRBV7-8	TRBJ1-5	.	CASSLSRTNNQPQHF	TGTGCCAGCAGCTTATCGAGGACAAACAATCAGCCCCAGCATTTT
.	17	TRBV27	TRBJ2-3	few	CASSLYTDSSHTDTQYF	TGTGCCAGCAGTCTCTATACGGACAGCTCCCACACAGATACGCAGTATTTT
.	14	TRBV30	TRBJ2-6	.	CACVERTGANVLTF	TGTGCCTGCGTGGAAAGGACAGGGGCCAACGTCCTGACTTTC
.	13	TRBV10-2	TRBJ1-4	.	CASRRRTGEKLFF	TGCGCCAGCAGACGGAGAACGGGAGAAAAACTGTTTTTT
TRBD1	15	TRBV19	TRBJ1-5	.	CASTRQGASNQPQHF	TGTGCCAGTACCCGACAGGGGGCCTCCAATCAGCCCCAGCATTTT
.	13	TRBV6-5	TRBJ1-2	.	CASSYGQSYGYTF	TGTGCCAGCAGTTATGGACAGAGCTATGGCTACACCTTC
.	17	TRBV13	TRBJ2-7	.	CASRPPGLEKGTYEQYF	TGTGCCAGCAGACCCCCGGGCCTCGAAAAGGGGACCTACGAGCAGTACTTC
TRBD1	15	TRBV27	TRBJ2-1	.	CASSTTTGSYNEQFF	TGTGCCAGCAGTACAACGACAGGGTCCTACAATGAGCAGTTCTTC
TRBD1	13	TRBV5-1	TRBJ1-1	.	CASSLGTGAEAFF	TGCGCCAGCAGCTTGGGGACAGGGGCTGAAGCTTTCTTT
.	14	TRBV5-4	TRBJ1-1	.	CASSLGLMNTEAFF	TGTGCCAGCAGCTTGGGACTCATGAACACTGAAGCTTTCTTT
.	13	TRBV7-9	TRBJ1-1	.	CSSSLVSSTEAFF	TGTTCCAGCAGCTTAGTAAGCTCCACTGAAGCTTTCTTT
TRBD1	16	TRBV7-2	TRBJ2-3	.	CASSPPGRGLTDTQYF	TGTGCCAGCAGCCCGCCGGGCAGGGGGTTAACAGATACGCAGTATTTT
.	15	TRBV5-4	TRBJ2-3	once	CASSTGLTSTDTQYF	TGTGCCAGCAGCACCGGACTCACTAGCACAGATACGCAGTATTTT
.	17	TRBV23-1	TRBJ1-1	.	CASSPRGGARENTEAFF	TGCGCCAGCAGTCCTAGGGGGGGGGCGAGGGAGAACACTGAAGCTTTCTTT
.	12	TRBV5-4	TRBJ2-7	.	CASSPHNDEQYF	TGTGCCAGCAGCCCCCACAACGACGAGCAGTACTTC
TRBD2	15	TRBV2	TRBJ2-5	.	CASSEIAGVQGDQYF	TGTGCCAGCAGTGAAATAGCGGGAGTTCAAGGGGACCAGTACTTC
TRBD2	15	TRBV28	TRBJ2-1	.	CASKKAGEMLDEQFF	TGTGCCAGCAAAAAAGCGGGAGAGATGTTGGATGAGCAGTTCTTC
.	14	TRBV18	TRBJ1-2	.	CASSPSRFNYGYTF	TGTGCCAGCTCACCATCCAGGTTTAACTATGGCTACACCTTC
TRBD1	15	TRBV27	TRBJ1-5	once	CASSDHTGGNQPQHF	TGTGCCAGCAGCGACCACACAGGGGGCAATCAGCCCCAGCATTTT
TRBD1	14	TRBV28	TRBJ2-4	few	CASTSTGAGNIQYF	TGTGCCAGCACTAGCACAGGGGCTGGTAACATTCAGTACTTC
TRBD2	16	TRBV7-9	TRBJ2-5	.	CSSSSTGGSLQETQYF	TGTTCCAGCAGCTCAACGGGAGGCAGCCTCCAAGAGACCCAGTACTTC
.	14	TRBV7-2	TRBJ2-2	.	CASSLAGNFGELFF	TGTGCCAGCAGCTTAGCGGGCAACTTCGGGGAGCTGTTTTTT
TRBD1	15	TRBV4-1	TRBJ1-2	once	CASSQEDTGGYGYTF	TGCGCCAGCAGCCAAGAGGATACAGGGGGCTATGGCTACACCTTC
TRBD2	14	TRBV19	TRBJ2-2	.	CASRNQGGAGELFF	TGTGCCAGTAGGAACCAGGGAGGGGCCGGGGAGCTGTTTTTT
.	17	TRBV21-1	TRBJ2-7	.	CASSKELSGQVTYEQYF	TGTGCCAGCAGCAAAGAATTATCGGGACAGGTCACCTACGAGCAGTACTTC
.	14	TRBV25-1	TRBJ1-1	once	CASSFQGSNTEAFF	TGTGCCAGCAGTTTTCAGGGATCGAACACTGAAGCTTTCTTT
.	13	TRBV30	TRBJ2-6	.	CAWSPGTANVLTF	TGTGCCTGGAGCCCCGGGACAGCCAACGTCCTGACTTTC
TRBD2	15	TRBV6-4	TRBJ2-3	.	CASRSLAGGTDTQYF	TGTGCCAGCAGATCTTTAGCGGGTGGCACAGATACGCAGTATTTT
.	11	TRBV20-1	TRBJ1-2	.	CSASIEAFYTF	TGCAGTGCTAGCATCGAGGCCTTCTACACCTTC
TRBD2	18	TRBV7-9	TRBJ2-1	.	CSSSSRGLAGDSYNEQFF	TGTTCCAGCAGCTCCCGAGGTCTAGCGGGCGACTCCTACAATGAGCAGTTCTTC
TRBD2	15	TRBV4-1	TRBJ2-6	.	CASGVAGAGANVLTF	TGCGCCAGCGGGGTAGCGGGAGCCGGGGCCAACGTCCTGACTTTC
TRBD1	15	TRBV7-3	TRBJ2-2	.	CASSLENRGTGELFF	TGTGCCAGCAGCTTAGAGAACAGGGGCACCGGGGAGCTGTTTTTT
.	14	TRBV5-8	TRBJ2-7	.	CASSLGGRSYEQYF	TGTGCCAGCAGCTTGGGGGGGAGGTCCTACGAGCAGTACTTC
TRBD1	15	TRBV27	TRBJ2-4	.	CASSPGQGGKNIQYF	TGTGCCAGCAGTCCCGGACAGGGGGGCAAAAACATTCAGTACTTC
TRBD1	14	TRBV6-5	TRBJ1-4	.	CASSPTQGVGKLFF	TGTGCCAGCAGTCCAACTCAGGGGGTGGGGAAACTGTTTTTT
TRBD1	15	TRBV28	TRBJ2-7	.	CASSLRTGGVKYEDF	TGTGCCAGCAGTCTTAGGACAGGGGGCGTCAAATATGAAGACTTC
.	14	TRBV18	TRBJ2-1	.	CASGREVTYNEQFF	TGTGCCAGCGGCAGGGAGGTAACCTACAATGAGCAGTTCTTC
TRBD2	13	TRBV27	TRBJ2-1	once	CASSLTSGREQFF	TGTGCCAGCAGTTTAACTAGCGGCCGCGAGCAGTTCTTC
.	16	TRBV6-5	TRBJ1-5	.	CASSLIGAGANQPQHF	TGTGCCAGCAGTTTGATCGGCGCAGGGGCGAATCAGCCCCAGCATTTT
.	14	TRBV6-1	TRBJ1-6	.	CASSARDTQNPLHF	TGTGCCAGCAGCGCCCGGGACACACAAAACCCGCTCCACTTT
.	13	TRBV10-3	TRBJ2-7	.	CAISVYSSYEQYF	TGTGCCATCAGTGTTTACTCCTCCTACGAGCAGTACTTC